The present TCR beta chain was sequenced within a study of CD8 T cells in Susac syndrome. TCR beta from blood CD8+ and CD4+ T cells was sequenced. Relapsing-remitting disease, either stable or active, was present in the treatment-naive patients who were the multiple sclerosis controls. The CDR3 is 14 amino acids. Germline CDR1 SQVTM, CDR2 ANQGSEA. The V gene lost 7 bases and the J gene lost 4 bases, with 20 bases spanning the gap. When the RNA was reverse transcribed, random hexamers were used with an input of roughly 0.45 to 1 ug. immunoSEQ multiplex PCR amplified TCR beta CDR3 across 54 Vbeta, 13 Jbeta. TCRdb processed the immunoSEQ multiplex PCR reads anew with MiXCR; each CDR3 protein has one entry. The sample records about 180,000 distinct CDR3 sequences, roughly 95% being singletons.

The chain uses TRBV29-1 and TRBJ2-7; tentatively, D is TRBD1 (6 bases). This TCR was recovered from a human donor with multiple sclerosis. Sample: CD4+ T cells from PBMCs. CDR3 protein: CSGTTGTPLYEQYF. CDR3 in DNA: TGCAGCGGGACAACCGGGACACCCCTTTACGAGCAGTACTTC.